This TCR beta chain came from a study of T cells expressing NK-cell markers. About the research overall: CD3+CD56+NKG2C+, CD3+CD56+NKG2C- and CD3+CD56-NKG2C+ T cells, once sorted, supplied the TCR beta repertoires. There were seven HCMV-seropositive donors and one seronegative donor among the eight sequenced.

Using the 5' RACE reads, TCRdb records one entry per CDR3 protein without DNA. The listing records 550,000 to 600,000 distinct CDR3 sequences. CDR1 SNHLY and CDR2 FYNNEI come from the germline V gene. The CDR3 spans 14 residues. The sequencing input was blood T cells: a sorted CD56 or NKG2C T cell subset, CD4+ or CD8+ T cells, or bulk PBMC T cells (not recorded which). The chain combines TRBV2 with TRBJ2-5. The TCR was taken from a man younger than 35 in good health. The CDR3 reads CASSVGHNQETQYF.